This record covers a single T cell receptor beta chain. Its target is not known. V lost 4 bases and J 10 bases, leaving 17 bases between the germline ends. Germline V gene sequence: CDR1 MDHEN, CDR2 SYDVKM. CDR3 length equals 14 residues. The data are from a study of CD4 T cells in relation to SARS-CoV-2 and coronaviruses. Notes on the study in general: Memory recall responses, not primary responses primed in culture, are what the assay detects. The cross-reactivity analysis covered only spike protein, not other viral proteins.

Sequenced by immunoSEQ multiplex PCR; TCRdb stores in-frame clones only, minus some. In the table there are tens of thousands of clones, around 89% of which are singletons. Sequencing was carried out using memory CD4+ T cells from PBMCs. The rearrangement links TRBV28 to TRBJ2-1; perhaps TRBD1 as D (6 bases). This TCR derives from an adult with COVID-19. CDR3 nucleotides: TGTGCCAGCAGTTCTGGGACACTCGTCTGGGAGCAGTTCTTC. Translated: CASSSGTLVWEQFF. The full variable domain, with the rest looked up from reference TRBV28 and TRBJ2-1, is DVKVTQSSRYLVKRTGEKVFLECVQDMDHENMFWYRQDPGLGLRLIYFSYDVKMKEKGDIPEGYSVSREKKERFSLILESASTNQTSMYLCASSSGTLVWEQFFGPGTRLTVL.